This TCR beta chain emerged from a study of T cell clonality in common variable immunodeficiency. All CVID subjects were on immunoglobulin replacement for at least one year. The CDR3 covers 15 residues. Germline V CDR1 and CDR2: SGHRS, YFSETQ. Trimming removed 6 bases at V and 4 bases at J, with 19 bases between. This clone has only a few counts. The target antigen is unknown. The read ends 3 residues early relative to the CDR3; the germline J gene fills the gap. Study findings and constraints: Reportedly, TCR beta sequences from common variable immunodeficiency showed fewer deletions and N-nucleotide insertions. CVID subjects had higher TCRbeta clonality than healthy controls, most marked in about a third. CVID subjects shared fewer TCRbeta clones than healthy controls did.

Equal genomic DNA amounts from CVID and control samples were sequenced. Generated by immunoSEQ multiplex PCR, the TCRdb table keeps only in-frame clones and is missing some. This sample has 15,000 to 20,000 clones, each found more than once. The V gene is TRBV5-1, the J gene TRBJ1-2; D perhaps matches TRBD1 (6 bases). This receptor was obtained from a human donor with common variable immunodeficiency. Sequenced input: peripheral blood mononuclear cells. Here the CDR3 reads CASNSQGRGGYGYTF. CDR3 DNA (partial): TGCGCCAGCAACTCTCAGGGGAGGGGAGGCTATGGC.